These T cell receptor beta chains were read from a single sample in a study of PD-L1 blockade in urothelial cancer. The method was immunoSEQ multiplex PCR; TCRdb's version includes in-frame clones alone and lacks a portion of them. Of about 88,000 clones in the sample, 90% were seen once. Sequencing used PBMCs, obtained around atezolizumab (anti-PD-L1) treatment. The receptors shown here come from a man aged 55 to 70 with urothelial cancer. CDR3s include the opening cysteine and the closing phenylalanine or tryptophan. A D gene is named only where the DNA matches it firmly. Size is omitted from some rows. Given values are once, few, many or a class for expanded clones.

D gene: .
CDR3 length: 15
V gene: TRBV6-6
J gene: TRBJ1-1
clone size: .
CDR3 DNA: TGTGCCAGCAGTTACTCTCAGGGATCGAACACTGAAGCTTTCTTT
CDR3 protein: CASSYSQGSNTEAFF

D gene: TRBD1
CDR3 length: 14
V gene: TRBV30
J gene: TRBJ1-5
clone size: once
CDR3 DNA: TGTGCCTGGAGTGCCGGACAGGGGCAACAGCCCCAGCATTTT
CDR3 protein: CAWSAGQGQQPQHF

D gene: TRBD2
CDR3 length: 15
V gene: TRBV5-1
J gene: TRBJ2-7
clone size: .
CDR3 DNA: TGCGCCAGCAGCTTGGGGGGGGGACGGCTCGACGAGCAGTACTTC
CDR3 protein: CASSLGGGRLDEQYF

D gene: TRBD2
CDR3 length: 16
V gene: TRBV19
J gene: TRBJ2-7
clone size: once
CDR3 DNA: TGTGCCAGTAGACCTTCTACTAGCGGGAGAGATACGAGTTTGTACTTC
CDR3 protein: CASRPSTSGRDTSLYF

D gene: .
CDR3 length: 16
V gene: TRBV4-2
J gene: TRBJ1-2
clone size: once
CDR3 DNA: TGTGCCAGCAGCCAAGATTATATAGGGGCCATTTATGGCTACACCTTC
CDR3 protein: CASSQDYIGAIYGYTF

D gene: TRBD2
CDR3 length: 17
V gene: TRBV5-1
J gene: TRBJ2-5
clone size: .
CDR3 DNA: TGCGCCAGCAGCTTAGGGCGGGAGGGCCGCGGCCAAGAGACCCAGTACTTC
CDR3 protein: CASSLGREGRGQETQYF

D gene: .
CDR3 length: 15
V gene: TRBV10-3
J gene: TRBJ2-7
clone size: .
CDR3 DNA: TGTGCCATCAGTGAGTCGAATCGGGGGGCGATTGAGCAGTACTTC
CDR3 protein: CAISESNRGAIEQYF

D gene: TRBD2
CDR3 length: 15
V gene: TRBV5-1
J gene: TRBJ2-2
clone size: once
CDR3 DNA: TGCGCCAGCAGCCCGGTCCTAGCGGGAGCCGGGGAGCTGTTTTTT
CDR3 protein: CASSPVLAGAGELFF

D gene: TRBD2
CDR3 length: 13
V gene: TRBV28
J gene: TRBJ2-7
clone size: .
CDR3 DNA: TGTGCCAGCAGTACTAGCGGGACCTACGAGCAGTACTTC
CDR3 protein: CASSTSGTYEQYF

D gene: .
CDR3 length: 11
V gene: TRBV30
J gene: TRBJ2-3
clone size: .
CDR3 DNA: TGTGCCTGGAGTGTTCGGGATACGCAGTATTTT
CDR3 protein: CAWSVRDTQYF

D gene: .
CDR3 length: 15
V gene: TRBV21-1
J gene: TRBJ2-7
clone size: .
CDR3 DNA: TGTGCCAGCAGCAAGAGGGACAGGGGCTCCTACGAGCAGTACTTC
CDR3 protein: CASSKRDRGSYEQYF

D gene: TRBD1
CDR3 length: 15
V gene: TRBV15
J gene: TRBJ2-2
clone size: .
CDR3 DNA: TGTGCCACCAACCCGGACAGGGGTACCACCGGGGAGCTGTTTTTT
CDR3 protein: CATNPDRGTTGELFF

D gene: .
CDR3 length: 13
V gene: TRBV2
J gene: TRBJ1-5
clone size: .
CDR3 DNA: TGTGCCAGCAGTGAAGGGGCGAATCAGCCCCAGCATTTT
CDR3 protein: CASSEGANQPQHF

D gene: .
CDR3 length: 13
V gene: TRBV7-9
J gene: TRBJ2-7
clone size: .
CDR3 DNA: TGTGCCAGCAGCAAACAACAGGGCTACGAGCAGTACTTC
CDR3 protein: CASSKQQGYEQYF

D gene: TRBD1
CDR3 length: 14
V gene: TRBV6-1
J gene: TRBJ1-1
clone size: .
CDR3 DNA: TGTGCCAGCAGGAAACAGGGGGCGCGCACTGAAGCTTTCTTT
CDR3 protein: CASRKQGARTEAFF

D gene: .
CDR3 length: 14
V gene: TRBV9
J gene: TRBJ1-1
clone size: .
CDR3 DNA: TGTGCCAGCAGTCCCCATGGGGGGGGCACTGAAGCTTTCTTT
CDR3 protein: CASSPHGGGTEAFF

D gene: .
CDR3 length: 16
V gene: TRBV7-7
J gene: TRBJ2-5
clone size: .
CDR3 DNA: TGTGCTAGCAGCTTTTACCGGCAGGCCACGCCGGAGACCCAGTACTTC
CDR3 protein: CASSFYRQATPETQYF

D gene: .
CDR3 length: 13
V gene: TRBV2
J gene: TRBJ2-5
clone size: .
CDR3 DNA: TGTGCCAGCACCGAAGGGGACATGGAGACCCAGTACTTC
CDR3 protein: CASTEGDMETQYF

D gene: TRBD2
CDR3 length: 14
V gene: TRBV11-1
J gene: TRBJ2-2
clone size: .
CDR3 DNA: TGTGCCAGCAGCTTAGGGACTAGAGCCGGGGAGCTGTTTTTT
CDR3 protein: CASSLGTRAGELFF

D gene: TRBD2
CDR3 length: 16
V gene: TRBV7-2
J gene: TRBJ2-7
clone size: .
CDR3 DNA: TGTGCCAGCAGCTTAGATGTGGAGCGGGGGGCAAGGGAGCAGTACTTC
CDR3 protein: CASSLDVERGAREQYF

D gene: .
CDR3 length: 13
V gene: TRBV5-6
J gene: TRBJ1-2
clone size: .
CDR3 DNA: TGTGCCAGCACCCTCCGGGCTAACTATGGCTACACCTTC
CDR3 protein: CASTLRANYGYTF

D gene: TRBD2
CDR3 length: 14
V gene: TRBV7-2
J gene: TRBJ2-7
clone size: .
CDR3 DNA: TGTGCCAGCAGCTTCTCAGCGGGGGCCTACGAGCAGTACTTC
CDR3 protein: CASSFSAGAYEQYF

D gene: TRBD1
CDR3 length: 14
V gene: TRBV4-1
J gene: TRBJ2-7
clone size: .
CDR3 DNA: TGCGCCAGCAGCCAAGGGGACAGGTCCTACGAGCAGTACTTC
CDR3 protein: CASSQGDRSYEQYF

D gene: .
CDR3 length: 12
V gene: TRBV11-2
J gene: TRBJ1-5
clone size: once
CDR3 DNA: TGTGCCAGCAGCTCCTCCGGTCAGCCCCAGCATTTT
CDR3 protein: CASSSSGQPQHF